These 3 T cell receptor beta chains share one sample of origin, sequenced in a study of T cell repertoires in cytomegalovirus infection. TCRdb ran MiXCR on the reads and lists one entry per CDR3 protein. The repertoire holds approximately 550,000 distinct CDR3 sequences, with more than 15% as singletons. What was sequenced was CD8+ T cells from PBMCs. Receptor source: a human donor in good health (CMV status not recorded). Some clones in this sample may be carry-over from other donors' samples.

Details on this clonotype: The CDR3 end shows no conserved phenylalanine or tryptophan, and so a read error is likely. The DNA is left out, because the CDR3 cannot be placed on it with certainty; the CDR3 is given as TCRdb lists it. The CDR3 loop reads CASSLTSGRADEQLL. V gene TRBV7-8 combines with J gene TRBJ2-1; TRBD2 was called by the table and not checked on the DNA. Looked up from germline, CDR1 is SGHVS and CDR2 is FQNEAQ. The CDR3 spans 15 residues, counting both ends.

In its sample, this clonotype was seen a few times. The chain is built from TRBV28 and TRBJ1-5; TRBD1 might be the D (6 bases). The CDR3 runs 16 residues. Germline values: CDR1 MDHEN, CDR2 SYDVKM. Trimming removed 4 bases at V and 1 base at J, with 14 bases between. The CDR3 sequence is CASSSRGEGSNQPQHF. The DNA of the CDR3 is TGTGCCAGCAGTTCCAGGGGCGAGGGAAGCAATCAGCCCCAGCATTTT.

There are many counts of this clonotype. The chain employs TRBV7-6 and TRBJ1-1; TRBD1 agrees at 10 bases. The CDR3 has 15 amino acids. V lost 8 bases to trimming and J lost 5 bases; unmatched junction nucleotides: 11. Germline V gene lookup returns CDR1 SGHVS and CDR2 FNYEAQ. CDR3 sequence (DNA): TGTGCCAGCCGCGATGGACAGGGGGTAGTAACTGAAGCTTTCTTT. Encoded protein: CASRDGQGVVTEAFF.